Given below is one TCR beta chain in context. These data come from a study of T cells in tumors after PD-1 blockade. This CDR3 is 13 amino acids long. Trimming removed 5 bases at V and 4 bases at J, with 9 bases between. The germline V gene encodes CDR1 MNHEY and CDR2 SVGEGT. Measured with immunoSEQ multiplex PCR; TCRdb has only the in-frame clones, and not every one. The profile shows 10,000 to 15,000 clones, approximately 57% of them singletons. The source is a human donor with basal cell carcinoma. The chain recombines TRBV6-2 or TRBV6-3 with TRBJ1-5; the D is unclear. Source: tumor tissue, taken before anti-PD-1 treatment. CDR3 residues: CASSPDQNQPQHF. As DNA, the CDR3 is TGTGCCAGCAGTCCGGATCAAAATCAGCCCCAGCATTTT.